These 18 T cell receptor beta chains originate from one sample sequenced in a study of identical twins. TCRdb reprocessed the 5' RACE reads via MiXCR and lists one record per CDR3 protein. The table has about 900,000 distinct CDR3 sequences, about 12% seen once. These same records also appear under a second study, on yellow fever vaccine responses in identical twins.

The sequenced sample consisted of PBMCs. The receptors were gathered from a woman between 18 and 29 years old in good health.

This chain uses TRBV7-9 with TRBJ2-7; 11 bases line up with TRBD2. The trim removed 5 bases at V and 6 bases at J, leaving 12 bases unmatched. This CDR3 has 16 amino acids. Germline assignment: CDR1 SEHNR and CDR2 FQNEAQ (reference sequence). The DNA of the CDR3 is TGTGCCAGCAGCGTGCGCGTTAGCGGGAGGGCTGGCGAGCAGTACTTC. Translation: CASSVRVSGRAGEQYF.

This clonotype was seen more than once but under ten times. This sequence joins TRBV2 and TRBJ2-1, with 12 bases matching TRBD2. From germline, CDR1 is SNHLY and CDR2 FYNNEI. V gave up 5 bases and J gave up 3 bases; unmatched junction bases: 5. The CDR3 totals 16 residues. In DNA, the CDR3 is TGTGCCAGCAGTCCCCTAGCGGGAGGGGACTACAATGAGCAGTTCTTC. This encodes CASSPLAGGDYNEQFF.

J is TRBJ1-1 and V is TRBV4-1; 8 bases fit TRBD1. V dropped 2 bases and J dropped 4; count of bases not matched to a gene: 9. The CDR3 consists of 16 residues. Germline CDR1 MGHRA, CDR2 YSYEKL. The CDR3 here is CASSQRQGRLVTEAFF. The CDR3 DNA reads TGCGCCAGCAGCCAAAGACAGGGGAGATTAGTCACTGAAGCTTTCTTT.

This clonotype appeared many times. The rearrangement uses TRBV12-3 or TRBV12-4 and TRBJ2-5; D may be TRBD2 (5 bases). Trimming shortened V by 4 bases and J by 1 base, and 10 bases separated the two germline ends. This CDR3 is 14 amino acids long. In DNA form, the CDR3 reads TGTGCCAGCAGTTCCCTGGCGGGCCAAGAGACCCAGTACTTC. This gives the protein CASSSLAGQETQYF.

The chain joins TRBV7-9 to TRBJ1-4; a possible D gene is TRBD1 (5 bases). This CDR3 is built from 16 residues. V was shortened by 5 bases and J by 0 bases, with 13 bases between the two germline ends. Germline V lookup: CDR1 SEHNR, CDR2 FQNEAQ (reference sequence). Written as DNA, the CDR3 is TGTGCCAGCAGCAAACAGGCGACGACAACTAATGAAAAACTGTTTTTT. Translation: CASSKQATTTNEKLFF. Looking up the rest from reference TRBV7-9 and TRBJ1-4 gives the full variable domain: DTGVSQNPRHKITKRGQNVTFRCDPISEHNRLYWYRQTLGQGPEFLTYFQNEAQLEKSRLLSDRFSAERPKGSFSTLEIQRTEQGDSAMYLCASSKQATTTNEKLFFGSGTQLSVL.

This clonotype has a single count. This rearrangement joins TRBV11-3 to TRBJ2-1; D may be TRBD2 (6 bases). CDR1 SGHNT and CDR2 YENEEA come from the germline V gene. Trimming pared 5 bases from V and 0 bases from J, leaving 17 bases between. This CDR3 is built from 17 residues. CDR3 sequence (DNA): TGTGCCAGCAGCCCAAGCGGGCATGGAAGCTCCTACAATGAGCAGTTCTTC. Residues: CASSPSGHGSSYNEQFF.

This clonotype was observed a handful of times. The genes are TRBV6-1 and TRBJ2-1; TRBD2 aligns across 9 bases. Germline CDR1 reads MNHNS; CDR2 reads SASEGT. V was clipped by 6 bases and J by 9 bases; unmatched bases: 15. The CDR3 runs 16 residues. This CDR3 is CASRTEGGSGGGEQFF. CDR3 in DNA: TGTGCCAGCAGGACTGAAGGGGGTAGCGGGGGTGGTGAGCAGTTCTTC.

This chain connects TRBV5-1 to TRBJ2-7, with unresolved D. The CDR3 is 15 residues long. CDR1 SGHRS and CDR2 YFSETQ come from the germline V gene. V was shortened by 0 bases and J by 3 bases, with 13 bases between the two germline ends. The DNA of the CDR3 is TGCGCCAGCAGCTTGGACATTCCCCGGGTCTACGAGCAGTACTTC. This codes for CASSLDIPRVYEQYF.

This clonotype was recorded at least ten times. The chain links TRBV20-1 to TRBJ2-6, with D possibly being TRBD1 or TRBD2 (6 bases each). V was pared by 5 bases and J by 2 bases, with 13 bases between. The CDR3 is made up of 15 amino acids. The germline gives CDR1 DFQATT, CDR2 SNEGSKA (reference sequence). The CDR3 DNA sequence: TGCAGTGCTGGGACTTCAGGGGCTGGGGCCAACGTCCTGACTTTC. Translating it yields CSAGTSGAGANVLTF.

This clonotype has a handful of counts. V gene TRBV27 combines with J gene TRBJ2-1, with unresolved D. V was cut by 2 bases and J by 5 bases, with 19 bases left in between. Germline CDR1 is MNHEY and CDR2 is SMNVEV (reference sequence). CDR3 size: 17 residues. The CDR3 DNA is TGTGCCAGCAGTTTAGTGGGCCTCAGCTCCGCTCACAATGAGCAGTTCTTC. This encodes CASSLVGLSSAHNEQFF.

This clonotype appeared a few times. This chain joins TRBV12-3 or TRBV12-4 and TRBJ1-6; possibly TRBD1 for D (5 bases). V gave up 2 bases and J gave up 5 bases, with 10 bases separating them. The CDR3 consists of 15 residues. CDR3 DNA sequence: TGTGCCAGCAGTTTATCTCGGGGGAATAATTCACCCCTCCACTTT. It encodes CASSLSRGNNSPLHF.

This clonotype showed up many times. This chain uses TRBV27 with TRBJ2-3; D ambiguous. This CDR3 spans 14 amino acids. Germline CDR1 and CDR2: MNHEY and SMNVEV (reference sequence). Trimming took off 3 bases at V and 0 bases at J, with 7 bases between the two ends. The CDR3 sequence: CASSLYRSTDTQYF. CDR3 nucleotides: TGTGCCAGCAGTTTGTACCGAAGCACAGATACGCAGTATTTT.

This clonotype was seen only once. The chain combines TRBV27 with TRBJ2-1; 8 bases line up with TRBD1. V was pared by 5 bases and J by 9 bases, with 12 bases of the junction left unmatched. The germline V gene encodes CDR1 MNHEY and CDR2 SMNVEV (reference sequence). The CDR3 runs 15 residues. CDR3 region: CASSRQGTGRPEQFF. The CDR3 DNA reads TGTGCCAGCAGTAGACAGGGGACGGGACGCCCTGAGCAGTTCTTC.

The chain employs TRBV12-3 or TRBV12-4 and TRBJ2-1, with 11 bases identical to TRBD2. V dropped 5 bases and J dropped 10; count of bases not matched to a gene: 4. CDR3 length equals 13 residues. CDR3 bases: TGTGCCAGCAGTCAGACTAGCGGGGTAGAGCAGTTCTTC. Its protein is CASSQTSGVEQFF.

The rearrangement uses TRBV27 and TRBJ2-7; 12 nucleotides agree with TRBD2. There are 17 residues in the CDR3. Germline V lookup: CDR1 MNHEY, CDR2 SMNVEV (reference sequence). V trimming: 3 bases; J trimming: 4 bases; junction bases outside the gene matches: 10. The CDR3 here is CASSFTRGGTSGYEQYF. Written as DNA, the CDR3 is TGTGCCAGCAGTTTTACCCGGGGGGGGACTAGCGGGTACGAGCAGTACTTC.

This clonotype was detected ten times or more. The chain links TRBV29-1 to TRBJ2-7, with unresolved D. The CDR3 is made up of 13 amino acids. V lost 4 bases and J 3 bases, leaving 13 bases between the germline ends. The germline V gene has CDR1 SQVTM and CDR2 ANQGSEA. CDR3 amino acids: CSVVSRYSYEQYF. DNA of the CDR3: TGCAGCGTTGTATCAAGGTACAGCTACGAGCAGTACTTC.

This clonotype was observed a handful of times. This chain joins TRBV10-2 and TRBJ2-2; a weak D match, TRBD1 (6 bases). The V end lost 8 bases, the J end lost 3 bases, and 13 bases lay between the germline ends. This CDR3 has 14 amino acids. Germline CDR1 and CDR2: WSHSY and SAAADI. The CDR3 DNA reads as TGCGCCAGCTATACAGGGAGCCACACCGGGGAGCTGTTTTTT. The encoded protein is CASYTGSHTGELFF.

This clonotype was seen more than once but under ten times. The V gene is TRBV5-6, the J gene TRBJ2-5; TRBD1 is a possible D gene (5 bases). The CDR3 is made up of 13 amino acids. Germline assignment: CDR1 SGHDT and CDR2 YYEEEE. V lost 4 bases and J lost 7, with 14 bases in between. The CDR3 is CASSPTLQGTQYF. DNA for the CDR3: TGTGCCAGCAGCCCGACCCTCCAGGGGACCCAGTACTTC.